This TCR beta chain was sequenced during a study of identical twins. This clonotype showed up just a few times. The germline V gene encodes CDR1 SGHRS and CDR2 YFSETQ. V gave up 0 bases and J gave up 2 bases; unmatched junction bases: 7. This CDR3 region has 17 residues. TCRdb analysed the 5' RACE reads with MiXCR anew, one entry per CDR3 protein. This table holds about 790,000 distinct CDR3 sequences, 15% to 20% found once. The same specimen was also included in a second study, on T cells expressing NK-cell markers.

This chain connects TRBV5-1 to TRBJ2-2; 7 bases match TRBD2. The source material was PBMCs. The clonotype comes from a woman between 18 and 29 years old in good health. The CDR3 DNA follows: TGCGCCAGCAGCTTGGTCCCCGGGAGGACTAACACCGGGGAGCTGTTTTTT. Translated, it gives CASSLVPGRTNTGELFF.